One sample yielded the 20 T cell receptor beta chains listed below, sequenced in a study of T cells in Graves' hyperthyroidism and ophthalmopathy. It was RNA transcripts that yielded the amplified TCR beta CDR3 regions. The HTBI set primed first-round TCR CDR3 RT-PCR. TCRdb re-called the multiplex PCR reads through MiXCR, storing one row per CDR3 protein. The sample lists about 590,000 distinct CDR3 sequences, about a sixth seen once, with around 6.6% in the top ten. Material for sequencing was blood. Every receptor here comes from a woman aged 25 to 39 with Graves' hyperthyroidism.

This clonotype came up many times. V usage is TRBV28 and J usage is TRBJ2-7; D call uncertain. This CDR3 has 13 amino acids. V dropped 5 bases and J dropped 2 bases, with 10 bases sitting between them. The germline gives CDR1 MDHEN, CDR2 SYDVKM. CDR3 in DNA: TGTGCCAGCAGTCAACAGCCTACCTACGAGCAGTACTTC. Translation: CASSQQPTYEQYF.

The sample holds many counts of this clonotype. V is TRBV9 and J is TRBJ1-4, with D possibly TRBD1 on 6 matching bases. The CDR3 is 14 amino acids. V lost 4 bases, J lost 2 bases, and 9 bases lay in between. Per the germline V gene, CDR1 is SGDLS and CDR2 is YYNGEE. CDR3 sequence reads: CASSRGGTNEKLFF. As DNA, the CDR3 is TGTGCCAGCAGCCGAGGGGGGACTAATGAAAAACTGTTTTTT.

This clonotype was seen only a few times. The genes are TRBV20-1 and TRBJ2-7, with no clear D. Trimming took 4 bases from V and 0 from J, leaving 7 bases between them. Looked up from germline, CDR1 is DFQATT and CDR2 is SNEGSKA (reference sequence). This CDR3 comprises 12 residues. The CDR3 loop is CSATQDSYEQYF. The CDR3 DNA reads TGCAGTGCTACACAAGACTCCTACGAGCAGTACTTC.

This clonotype came up a few times. The genes are TRBV6-1 and TRBJ2-2; 7 nucleotides line up with TRBD1. The CDR3 extends over 17 amino acids. V was clipped by 6 bases and J by 4 bases; unmatched bases: 14. Per the germline V gene, CDR1 is MNHNS and CDR2 is SASEGT. The CDR3 nucleotides read TGTGCCAGCAGACCGGACAGGTATTTTGTCCGCACCGGGGAGCTGTTTTTT. Protein: CASRPDRYFVRTGELFF.

This clonotype was observed many times. V gene TRBV2 combines with J gene TRBJ2-1, with D tentatively TRBD2 (6 bases). The germline CDR1 and CDR2 sequences are SNHLY and FYNNEI. This CDR3 has 15 residues. V shed 7 bases and J shed 8 bases, with 21 bases lying between them. In nucleotides, the CDR3 is TGTGCCAGCACTTTCCGAACAGGACTATCCTATGAGCAGTTCTTC. The encoded protein is CASTFRTGLSYEQFF.

In the case of this clonotype: Possible read error: a much larger clone is one base away. The chain uses TRBV7-9 and TRBJ2-1; D unclear. The V gene's germline CDR1 is SEHNR and CDR2 FQNEAQ (reference sequence). This CDR3 is 14 amino acids long. The DNA of the CDR3 is TGTGCCGGCAGCTCGGCCCAGTCGAGGAATGAGCAGTTCTTC. Translation: CAGSSAQSRNEQFF. The whole variable domain, filled in from reference TRBV7-9 and TRBJ2-1, reads DTGVSQNPRHKITKRGQNVTFRCDPISEHNRLYWYRQTLGQGPEFLTYFQNEAQLEKSRLLSDRFSAERPKGSFSTLEIQRTEQGDSAMYLCAGSSAQSRNEQFFGPGTRLTVL.

This clonotype was counted between two and nine times. The chain joins TRBV20-1 to TRBJ2-1; D is ambiguous. The CDR3 is 12 amino acids. Germline-derived CDR1 and CDR2 are DFQATT and SNEGSKA (reference sequence). Trimming removed 1 base from V and 10 bases from J, with 11 bases in between. This CDR3 is CSARVPNREQFF. The CDR3 DNA follows: TGCAGTGCTAGAGTCCCAAACCGGGAGCAGTTCTTC.

As for this clonotype: A much larger clone differs from this one at a single base, so this may be a read error. The CDR3 is CASSSWDTYGYTF. CDR3 DNA: TGTGCCAGCAGTTCCTGGGACACCTATGGCTACACCTTC. The rearrangement joins TRBV6-5 to TRBJ1-2, with D maybe TRBD1 (6 bases). The germline V and J ends were trimmed by 4 bases and 4 bases, with 10 bases remaining between them. The germline gives CDR1 MNHEY, CDR2 SVGAGI. This CDR3 has 13 amino acids.

This clonotype was seen ten or more times. The V gene is TRBV7-3, the J gene TRBJ2-2, with D unclear. This CDR3 comprises 13 residues. Trimming left V 1 base short and J 6 bases short, with 6 bases between. Germline-derived CDR1 and CDR2 are SGHTA and FQGTGA. CDR3 in DNA: TGTGCCAGCAGCTTAAGTGGCGCCGGGGAGCTGTTTTTT. Translating gives CASSLSGAGELFF.

CDR3 bases: TGTGCCAGCAGTTTCGTGGTGGGAGGGCCAGAGACCCAGTACTTC. This encodes CASSFVVGGPETQYF. The chain couples TRBV27 to TRBJ2-5; 7 bases agree with TRBD2. The V gene's germline CDR1 is MNHEY and CDR2 SMNVEV (reference sequence). J was trimmed by 4 bases and V by 3 bases; bases with no gene match: 8. The CDR3 has 15 residues.

This clonotype has only a few counts. The chain is built from TRBV6-1 and TRBJ2-2; D assignment may be TRBD1 or TRBD2 (5 bases each). Germline CDR1 is MNHNS and CDR2 is SASEGT. CDR3 size: 13 residues. V gave up 5 bases and J gave up 7 bases, with 11 bases separating them. This chain's CDR3 is CASSFLRGGELFF. CDR3 DNA sequence: TGTGCCAGCAGTTTTTTGAGGGGCGGGGAGCTGTTTTTT.

Here the CDR3 DNA reads TGTGCCAGCAGTCCCCTGAGGGGAAGCTCCTACGAGCAGTACTTC. It is translated as CASSPLRGSSYEQYF. The chain recombines TRBV28 with TRBJ2-7; TRBD1 or TRBD2 may be the D gene (5 bases each). V gave up 5 bases and J gave up 0 bases, with 14 bases separating them. CDR3 length: 15 residues. Germline-derived CDR1 and CDR2 are MDHEN and SYDVKM. The full variable domain, completed using reference TRBV28 and TRBJ2-7, is DVKVTQSSRYLVKRTGEKVFLECVQDMDHENMFWYRQDPGLGLRLIYFSYDVKMKEKGDIPEGYSVSREKKERFSLILESASTNQTSMYLCASSPLRGSSYEQYFGPGTRLTVT.

This clonotype has only a few counts. This rearrangement joins TRBV7-3 to TRBJ2-5; D not certain. Germline V gene sequence: CDR1 SGHTA, CDR2 FQGTGA. The CDR3 spans 13 residues. Trimming took off 1 base at V and 4 bases at J, with 7 bases between the two ends. DNA for the CDR3: TGTGCCAGCAGCTTAAACTTTAGAGAGACCCAGTACTTC. Amino acid sequence: CASSLNFRETQYF.

This clonotype is a singleton in its sample. V gene TRBV7-9 combines with J gene TRBJ1-2; D ambiguous. Germline loops: CDR1 SEHNR, CDR2 FQNEAQ (reference sequence). Trimming removed 5 bases at V and 3 bases at J, with 13 bases between. CDR3 length: 14 residues. The CDR3 here is CASSLIDHYYGYTF. The CDR3 coding sequence is TGTGCCAGCAGCCTCATTGACCATTACTATGGCTACACCTTC. Full variable domain (remainder filled in from reference TRBV7-9 and TRBJ1-2): DTGVSQNPRHKITKRGQNVTFRCDPISEHNRLYWYRQTLGQGPEFLTYFQNEAQLEKSRLLSDRFSAERPKGSFSTLEIQRTEQGDSAMYLCASSLIDHYYGYTFGSGTRLTVV.

In its sample, this clonotype was seen many times. The chain links TRBV20-1 to TRBJ2-7, with D possibly matching TRBD1 (5 bases). V was clipped by 1 base and J by 2 bases, with 9 bases between them. The CDR3 has 13 amino acids. Germline V CDR1 and CDR2: DFQATT, SNEGSKA (reference sequence). This CDR3 is CSARGQWAYEQYF. CDR3 bases: TGCAGTGCTAGAGGACAGTGGGCCTACGAGCAGTACTTC.

This clonotype was counted at least ten times. The chain combines TRBV10-3 with TRBJ2-7, with 7 bases that match TRBD1. Germline V gene data show CDR1 as ENHRY and CDR2 as SYGVKD. Trimming at V came to 6 bases and at J to 0 bases, leaving 8 bases not matched to a gene. The CDR3 totals 15 residues. CDR3 region: CAIRRGQELSYEQYF. CDR3 nucleotides: TGTGCCATCAGGAGGGGGCAGGAACTCTCCTACGAGCAGTACTTC.

This clonotype was observed many times. V is TRBV30 and J is TRBJ1-1, with D unclear. Trimming removed 0 bases at V and 6 bases at J, with 8 bases between. The CDR3 runs to 12 residues. Germline V gene data show CDR1 as GTSNPN and CDR2 as SVGIG (reference sequence). The DNA for the CDR3 is TGTGCCTGGAGTGTATCTGGTGCTGAAGCTTTCTTT. Amino acids: CAWSVSGAEAFF.

The CDR3 here is CASSSPGTSGRGNEQYF. The CDR3 DNA sequence: TGTGCCAGCAGCTCCCCCGGGACTAGCGGGAGAGGAAACGAGCAGTACTTC. The chain carries TRBV11-2 and TRBJ2-7, with 14 positions matching TRBD2. CDR3 length: 17 amino acids. J lost 5 bases, V lost 4 bases, and 10 bases had no gene match. Germline V gene data show CDR1 as SGHAT and CDR2 as FQNNGV.

This clonotype was counted a few times. The chain combines TRBV7-8 with TRBJ2-6; D assignment may be TRBD1 or TRBD2 (5 bases each). The CDR3 has 20 amino acids. Per the germline V gene, CDR1 is SGHVS and CDR2 is FQNEAQ. V was shortened by 5 bases and J by 0 bases, with 23 bases between the two germline ends. The CDR3 loop is CASSLLTTGTLFSGANVLTF. Written as DNA, the CDR3 is TGTGCCAGCAGCCTATTAACAACCGGGACCCTCTTCTCTGGGGCCAACGTCCTGACTTTC.

This clonotype was detected a few times. The V call is TRBV5-1, the J call TRBJ2-7, with 10 bases matching TRBD2. The V and J ends lost 3 bases and 0 bases, in that order; junction bases with no gene match: 6. The CDR3 runs to 16 residues. CDR1 and CDR2 (germline): SGHRS, YFSETQ. DNA for the CDR3: TGCGCCAGCAGCTGGGAAACTAGCGGGATCTCCTACGAGCAGTACTTC. This encodes CASSWETSGISYEQYF.